A selection of T cell receptor beta chains follows, all from one sample in a study of blood T cell repertoires in COVID-19. Libraries were prepared by immunoSEQ multiplex PCR; TCRdb keeps only in-frame clonotypes and omits some of them. The profile covers 150,000 to 200,000 clones, with roughly nine tenths appearing a single time and less than 3.5% taken by the ten largest. Sequences were obtained from peripheral blood. The source of these receptors is a man in his sixties or seventies with acute or convalescent COVID-19. Each CDR3 is given with its conserved first and last residue. Fields, in order: CDR3 DNA, CDR3 protein, clone size, J gene, D gene, V gene, CDR3 length. The D gene is left open where the match is weak. Size is stated for part of the rows, as once, few or many counts, or as a class when the clone is expanded.

cdr3_nt: TGTGCCAGCAGCGTGAGAGGGGACAGGGAGGTGACCCAGTACTTC; cdr3_aa: CASSVRGDREVTQYF; clone_size: NA; j_call: TRBJ2-5; d_call: TRBD1; v_call: TRBV9; cdr3_length: 15
cdr3_nt: TGTGCCATCAGCGAAGGACAGCTGAACACCGGGGAGCTGTTTTTT; cdr3_aa: CAISEGQLNTGELFF; clone_size: NA; j_call: TRBJ2-2; d_call: NA; v_call: TRBV10-3; cdr3_length: 15
cdr3_nt: TGTGCCAGCAGACGAACCTACGGGGGACAGGGGGTCTACGAGCAGTACTTC; cdr3_aa: CASRRTYGGQGVYEQYF; clone_size: NA; j_call: TRBJ2-7; d_call: TRBD1; v_call: TRBV7-9; cdr3_length: 17
cdr3_nt: TGTGCCAGCAGTGCACCAGGACAGACGAACACTGAAGCTTTCTTT; cdr3_aa: CASSAPGQTNTEAFF; clone_size: NA; j_call: TRBJ1-1; d_call: NA; v_call: TRBV28; cdr3_length: 15
cdr3_nt: TGTGCCAGCAGCCAAGACCAACAGGGGGCGACTAATCAGCCCCAGCATTTT; cdr3_aa: CASSQDQQGATNQPQHF; clone_size: once; j_call: TRBJ1-5; d_call: TRBD1; v_call: TRBV5-6; cdr3_length: 17
cdr3_nt: TGTGCCAGCAGCTTTCTGGGCGCGGATACGCAGTATTTT; cdr3_aa: CASSFLGADTQYF; clone_size: NA; j_call: TRBJ2-3; d_call: NA; v_call: TRBV11-2; cdr3_length: 13
cdr3_nt: TGTGCCTGGAGTGTGGTCTCACAGGGGTCCTACGAGCAGTACTTC; cdr3_aa: CAWSVVSQGSYEQYF; clone_size: NA; j_call: TRBJ2-7; d_call: TRBD1; v_call: TRBV30; cdr3_length: 15
cdr3_nt: TGTGCCAGCGCGGGACTAACGAACACCGGGGAGCTGTTTTTT; cdr3_aa: CASAGLTNTGELFF; clone_size: NA; j_call: TRBJ2-2; d_call: TRBD2; v_call: TRBV27; cdr3_length: 14
cdr3_nt: TGCGCCAGCAGCCAAGACCTGGAGGGCGGCTACACCTTC; cdr3_aa: CASSQDLEGGYTF; clone_size: NA; j_call: TRBJ1-2; d_call: NA; v_call: TRBV4-1; cdr3_length: 13
cdr3_nt: TGTGCCAGCAGTTCCCTGCAGGGGGCCGTAAAGACCCAGTACTTC; cdr3_aa: CASSSLQGAVKTQYF; clone_size: NA; j_call: TRBJ2-5; d_call: TRBD1; v_call: TRBV28; cdr3_length: 15
cdr3_nt: TGTGCCAGCAAGGGACAGGGGGCAGAGACCCAGTACTTC; cdr3_aa: CASKGQGAETQYF; clone_size: NA; j_call: TRBJ2-5; d_call: TRBD1; v_call: TRBV28; cdr3_length: 13
cdr3_nt: TGTGCCAGCAGCTATGTGCCTGTCTTCGAGGAAAAACTGTTTTTT; cdr3_aa: CASSYVPVFEEKLFF; clone_size: NA; j_call: TRBJ1-4; d_call: NA; v_call: TRBV7-9; cdr3_length: 15
cdr3_nt: TGTGCCAGCAGTCAGGGGCATGATGAAAAACTGTTTTTT; cdr3_aa: CASSQGHDEKLFF; clone_size: NA; j_call: TRBJ1-4; d_call: NA; v_call: TRBV28; cdr3_length: 13
cdr3_nt: TGTGCCAGCAGCTCCGTGGGCAAAGCTTTCTTT; cdr3_aa: CASSSVGKAFF; clone_size: NA; j_call: TRBJ1-1; d_call: NA; v_call: TRBV7-9; cdr3_length: 11
cdr3_nt: TGTGCCAGCAGCGCCGATTCCAGGGGGCGCGAGTCCGAGCAGTACTTC; cdr3_aa: CASSADSRGRESEQYF; clone_size: NA; j_call: TRBJ2-7; d_call: TRBD1; v_call: TRBV7-9; cdr3_length: 16
cdr3_nt: TGTGCCAGCAGCGTTCTCGACAGGGGGTTCTCTGGAAACACCATATATTTT; cdr3_aa: CASSVLDRGFSGNTIYF; clone_size: NA; j_call: TRBJ1-3; d_call: TRBD1; v_call: TRBV9; cdr3_length: 17
cdr3_nt: TGCGCCAGCGCGGACAGAATCTACAATGAGCAGTTCTTC; cdr3_aa: CASADRIYNEQFF; clone_size: NA; j_call: TRBJ2-1; d_call: NA; v_call: TRBV5-1; cdr3_length: 13
cdr3_nt: TGTGCCAGCAGACATACAGGGGGCGAGGGCTACACCTTC; cdr3_aa: CASRHTGGEGYTF; clone_size: NA; j_call: TRBJ1-2; d_call: TRBD1; v_call: TRBV5-6; cdr3_length: 13
cdr3_nt: TGTGCCAGCAGTCCGGGATACGGGAACACGCTGACCTACGAGCAGTACTTC; cdr3_aa: CASSPGYGNTLTYEQYF; clone_size: NA; j_call: TRBJ2-7; d_call: NA; v_call: TRBV7-2; cdr3_length: 17
cdr3_nt: TGTGCCAGCAGCCAGCCGCTAGTGAACACTGAAGCTTTCTTT; cdr3_aa: CASSQPLVNTEAFF; clone_size: NA; j_call: TRBJ1-1; d_call: NA; v_call: TRBV5-6; cdr3_length: 14
cdr3_nt: TGTGCCACCAGTCCGGGACAGGGACACACCGGGGAGCTGTTTTTT; cdr3_aa: CATSPGQGHTGELFF; clone_size: NA; j_call: TRBJ2-2; d_call: TRBD1; v_call: TRBV24-1; cdr3_length: 15
cdr3_nt: TGCGCCAGCAGCTTGACTAGCGGGGGAGATACGCAGTATTTT; cdr3_aa: CASSLTSGGDTQYF; clone_size: NA; j_call: TRBJ2-3; d_call: TRBD2; v_call: TRBV5-1; cdr3_length: 14
cdr3_nt: TGTGCCAGCTCCCCACCAAGGCAGGGGGTGGTCTACGAGCAGTACTTC; cdr3_aa: CASSPPRQGVVYEQYF; clone_size: NA; j_call: TRBJ2-7; d_call: TRBD1; v_call: TRBV18; cdr3_length: 16
cdr3_nt: TGTGCCAGCAGCGGGCGGAGCAGAAACACCGGGGAGCTGTTTTTT; cdr3_aa: CASSGRSRNTGELFF; clone_size: NA; j_call: TRBJ2-2; d_call: NA; v_call: TRBV9; cdr3_length: 15
cdr3_nt: TGTGCCAGCACCGAAATGAGTAAGAGCCCTAATTCACCCCTCCACTTT; cdr3_aa: CASTEMSKSPNSPLHF; clone_size: NA; j_call: TRBJ1-6; d_call: NA; v_call: TRBV3-1/TRBV3-2; cdr3_length: 16
cdr3_nt: TGTGCCAGCAGCATACAGGGGTACAATGAGCAGTTCTTC; cdr3_aa: CASSIQGYNEQFF; clone_size: NA; j_call: TRBJ2-1; d_call: TRBD1; v_call: TRBV7-9; cdr3_length: 13
cdr3_nt: TGTGCCAGCAGCTCCCTCAGGGGGATCAATCAGCCCCAGCATTTT; cdr3_aa: CASSSLRGINQPQHF; clone_size: many; j_call: TRBJ1-5; d_call: TRBD1; v_call: TRBV11-2; cdr3_length: 15
cdr3_nt: TGTGCCAGCAGCTTGGATCGGTATCAAGAGACCCAGTACTTC; cdr3_aa: CASSLDRYQETQYF; clone_size: NA; j_call: TRBJ2-5; d_call: NA; v_call: TRBV5-4; cdr3_length: 14
cdr3_nt: TGTGCCATCAGTGAGCAGGGGATGAACACTGAAGCTTTCTTT; cdr3_aa: CAISEQGMNTEAFF; clone_size: few; j_call: TRBJ1-1; d_call: NA; v_call: TRBV10-3; cdr3_length: 14
cdr3_nt: TGTGCCAGCAGTCCGGACTACTACTCCTTCTCGGATACGCAGTATTTT; cdr3_aa: CASSPDYYSFSDTQYF; clone_size: NA; j_call: TRBJ2-3; d_call: NA; v_call: TRBV2; cdr3_length: 16
cdr3_nt: TGTGCCAGCAGCCGACGCCGGGACAGAGAATACGAGCAGTACTTC; cdr3_aa: CASSRRRDREYEQYF; clone_size: NA; j_call: TRBJ2-7; d_call: TRBD1; v_call: TRBV7-8; cdr3_length: 15
cdr3_nt: TGTGCCGCAGGGTGGTGGGGTTTAACCGGGGAGCTGTTTTTT; cdr3_aa: CAAGWWGLTGELFF; clone_size: NA; j_call: TRBJ2-2; d_call: NA; v_call: TRBV6-5; cdr3_length: 14
cdr3_nt: TGTGCTAGCAGCTCCTTTAACCGGGACAGGGTTGAGAATCAGCCCCAGCATTTT; cdr3_aa: CASSSFNRDRVENQPQHF; clone_size: once; j_call: TRBJ1-5; d_call: TRBD1; v_call: TRBV7-7; cdr3_length: 18
cdr3_nt: TGCGCCAGCAGCTGGACAGGGCCCTACGAGCAGTACTTC; cdr3_aa: CASSWTGPYEQYF; clone_size: NA; j_call: TRBJ2-7; d_call: TRBD1; v_call: TRBV5-1; cdr3_length: 13
cdr3_nt: TGTGCCAGCAGACAGTCTAGCGGGGGGGCAGGAGAGACCCAGTACTTC; cdr3_aa: CASRQSSGGAGETQYF; clone_size: NA; j_call: TRBJ2-5; d_call: TRBD2; v_call: TRBV5-5; cdr3_length: 16
cdr3_nt: TGTGCCAGCAGTCACAGGACAGGGATAGGGACTGAAGCTTTCTTT; cdr3_aa: CASSHRTGIGTEAFF; clone_size: NA; j_call: TRBJ1-1; d_call: TRBD1; v_call: TRBV28; cdr3_length: 15
cdr3_nt: TGTGCCAGCAGTTCAAACGGGGGACAGCTTCAGCCCCAGCATTTT; cdr3_aa: CASSSNGGQLQPQHF; clone_size: NA; j_call: TRBJ1-5; d_call: TRBD1; v_call: TRBV6-5; cdr3_length: 15
cdr3_nt: TGTGCCAGCAGCTTGGGGCCCCTAGTTAGGGAGCAGTACTTC; cdr3_aa: CASSLGPLVREQYF; clone_size: NA; j_call: TRBJ2-7; d_call: NA; v_call: TRBV5-4; cdr3_length: 14
cdr3_nt: TGTGCCAGCAGCCGAACCCAGGGTAATGAGCAGTTCTTC; cdr3_aa: CASSRTQGNEQFF; clone_size: NA; j_call: TRBJ2-1; d_call: NA; v_call: TRBV12-3/TRBV12-4; cdr3_length: 13
cdr3_nt: TGTGCCAGCAGTCCGACCGGGAGGAGCTCCTACAATGAGCAGTTCTTC; cdr3_aa: CASSPTGRSSYNEQFF; clone_size: NA; j_call: TRBJ2-1; d_call: TRBD2; v_call: TRBV27; cdr3_length: 16
cdr3_nt: TGTGCCAGCGGCCAACTAGCGGGAGGCGATGAGCAGTTCTTC; cdr3_aa: CASGQLAGGDEQFF; clone_size: NA; j_call: TRBJ2-1; d_call: TRBD2; v_call: TRBV7-8; cdr3_length: 14
cdr3_nt: TGTGCCATCAGCCCGGGACAGCAAGAGACCCAGTACTTC; cdr3_aa: CAISPGQQETQYF; clone_size: NA; j_call: TRBJ2-5; d_call: TRBD1; v_call: TRBV10-3; cdr3_length: 13
cdr3_nt: TGCGCCAGCAGCTATAGCTCGGGCTATGGCTACACCTTC; cdr3_aa: CASSYSSGYGYTF; clone_size: NA; j_call: TRBJ1-2; d_call: NA; v_call: TRBV5-1; cdr3_length: 13
cdr3_nt: TGCGCCAGCAGCTTAGTGACAGCTAGCGGGACCCCGTTGGGGCAGTACTTC; cdr3_aa: CASSLVTASGTPLGQYF; clone_size: NA; j_call: TRBJ2-7; d_call: TRBD2; v_call: TRBV5-1; cdr3_length: 17
cdr3_nt: TGTGCCAGCAGTGACTGGGACAGGGGTTGGGAGCAGTTCTTC; cdr3_aa: CASSDWDRGWEQFF; clone_size: NA; j_call: TRBJ2-1; d_call: TRBD1; v_call: TRBV6-4; cdr3_length: 14
cdr3_nt: TGTGCCAGTTCCGAAGGCGGGGAGGGCTACGAGCAGTACTTC; cdr3_aa: CASSEGGEGYEQYF; clone_size: once; j_call: TRBJ2-7; d_call: TRBD2; v_call: TRBV6-6; cdr3_length: 14
cdr3_nt: TGTGCCAGTAGTCCGACTAGCGGTTCCTACAATGAGCAGTTCTTC; cdr3_aa: CASSPTSGSYNEQFF; clone_size: NA; j_call: TRBJ2-1; d_call: TRBD2; v_call: TRBV19; cdr3_length: 15
cdr3_nt: TGTGCCAGTAGTGTGACAGGGGGCAATCAGCCCCAGCATTTT; cdr3_aa: CASSVTGGNQPQHF; clone_size: NA; j_call: TRBJ1-5; d_call: TRBD1; v_call: TRBV19; cdr3_length: 14
cdr3_nt: TGTGCCTGGAGTGTACAGCGGGATCAGTTCTTC; cdr3_aa: CAWSVQRDQFF; clone_size: NA; j_call: TRBJ2-1; d_call: TRBD2; v_call: TRBV30; cdr3_length: 11
cdr3_nt: TGTGCCACCAGCAGTAGGACGAGCGGGAGGGAGCAGTACTTC; cdr3_aa: CATSSRTSGREQYF; clone_size: NA; j_call: TRBJ2-7; d_call: TRBD2; v_call: TRBV15; cdr3_length: 14
cdr3_nt: TGCGCCAGCAGCCGGTGGAGGAACACTGAAGCTTTCTTT; cdr3_aa: CASSRWRNTEAFF; clone_size: NA; j_call: TRBJ1-1; d_call: NA; v_call: TRBV4-1; cdr3_length: 13
cdr3_nt: TGTGCCTCGGGCAGGGGGCGCGACAACGAGCAGTACTTC; cdr3_aa: CASGRGRDNEQYF; clone_size: NA; j_call: TRBJ2-7; d_call: TRBD1; v_call: TRBV2; cdr3_length: 13
cdr3_nt: TGTGCCAGCAGCGCGCACGGGAGCGTCGATGAGCAGTTCTTC; cdr3_aa: CASSAHGSVDEQFF; clone_size: NA; j_call: TRBJ2-1; d_call: NA; v_call: TRBV9; cdr3_length: 14
cdr3_nt: TGTGCCAGCAGCCCACAGGGGTCGGGCATCCCAGATACGCAGTATTTT; cdr3_aa: CASSPQGSGIPDTQYF; clone_size: NA; j_call: TRBJ2-3; d_call: TRBD1; v_call: TRBV7-6; cdr3_length: 16
cdr3_nt: TGTGCCAGCAGCCCAAACTCAGGGGGCAACACTGAAGCTTTCTTT; cdr3_aa: CASSPNSGGNTEAFF; clone_size: NA; j_call: TRBJ1-1; d_call: TRBD1; v_call: TRBV2; cdr3_length: 15
cdr3_nt: TGTGCCAGTAGTATCGGGGGGGGGAACACAGATACGCAGTATTTT; cdr3_aa: CASSIGGGNTDTQYF; clone_size: NA; j_call: TRBJ2-3; d_call: TRBD2; v_call: TRBV19; cdr3_length: 15
cdr3_nt: TGTGCCAGCTCTTACGAAAGGACAAGTGAAGCTTTCTTT; cdr3_aa: CASSYERTSEAFF; clone_size: NA; j_call: TRBJ1-1; d_call: NA; v_call: TRBV6-5; cdr3_length: 13
cdr3_nt: TGTGCCAGCAGTGTGTCGGGAGGAAACACCATATATTTT; cdr3_aa: CASSVSGGNTIYF; clone_size: NA; j_call: TRBJ1-3; d_call: NA; v_call: TRBV28; cdr3_length: 13